The present T cell receptor beta chain was sequenced within a study of regulatory T cells in long-lasting Graves disease. This sample's time point: newly diagnosed GD, antithyroid drugs for less than 3 months. Scientists built the TCR library using RNA that was extracted from PBMCs. This clonotype was seen more than once but under ten times. V lost 4 bases and J 3 bases, leaving 21 bases between the germline ends. The CDR3 is 17 residues long. Germline V lookup: CDR1 SGHRS, CDR2 YFSETQ. Arm-PCR of CDR3 regions with iRepertoire HTBI primers generated TCR beta libraries. TCRdb re-analysed the multiplex PCR reads in MiXCR, keeping a single row per CDR3 protein. The sample yields about half a million distinct CDR3 sequences, around 13% seen once. These sequences were also reported in another study, on T cells in Graves' hyperthyroidism and ophthalmopathy.

The chain employs TRBV5-1 and TRBJ2-3, with D tentatively TRBD1 (5 bases). This receptor was taken from a woman aged 25 to 39 with Graves disease. The material was peripheral blood mononuclear cells (PBMCs), obtained at new diagnosis, from a patient treated with antithyroid drugs. The CDR3 bases are TGCGCCAGCAGCCCCGGACATTCGGCCCGTACTACAGATACGCAGTATTTT. Translating gives CASSPGHSARTTDTQYF.